The clone carrying this TCR beta chain was counted ten times or more. The CDR3 has 16 residues. Trimming left V 1 base short and J 0 bases short, with 10 bases between. Germline V gene data show CDR1 as MGHRA and CDR2 as YSYEKL. TCRdb independently ran MiXCR on the RT-PCR reads; one entry per CDR3 protein. Seen here are 500,000 to 600,000 distinct CDR3 sequences, 10% to 15% observed once, and the top ten hold roughly a tenth. This record comes from a study of response to subunit inactivated influenza vaccine. Here the sequenced sample was PBMCs from blood, taken on the day of vaccination. This receptor was identified in a man over 45 who received an inactivated influenza vaccine. The chain recombines TRBV4-1 with TRBJ2-1; D is ambiguous. The CDR3 spells CASSQGVFSSYNEQFF. The CDR3 bases are TGCGCCAGCAGCCAAGGGGTATTCTCCTCCTACAATGAGCAGTTCTTC.